In this sample, the clone carrying this TCR beta chain turned up many times. TCRdb recomputed calls from the RT-PCR reads with MiXCR, one row per CDR3 protein. The repertoire holds hundreds of thousands of distinct CDR3 sequences, 14% seen once, with about 3.9% in the top ten. This CDR3 spans 13 amino acids. The V gene's germline CDR1 is LGHNA and CDR2 YSLEER. The ends were cut back, 0 bases at V and 11 bases at J, with 13 bases in the middle. This rearrangement joins TRBV4-3 to TRBJ1-1, with D unclear. Material for sequencing was memory CD4+ T cells from blood. The clonotype was recovered from a female donor in good health, serving as a healthy control. In DNA, the CDR3 is TGCGCCAGCAGCCAAGATGCCCCTATAGGCGCTTTCTTT. It yields the protein CASSQDAPIGAFF.